This T cell receptor (beta chain) emerged from a study of somatic mutations in cytotoxic T cells in rheumatoid arthritis. As for this clone: The antigen remains unidentified.

Sequencing was performed with immunoSEQ multiplex PCR; in TCRdb, only in-frame clones are kept and a portion is missing. Seen here are some 11,000 clones, 70% to 75% observed once, and the top ten hold approximately 40%. Study-level results: CD8+ clonality rose with age in rheumatoid arthritis patients, not healthy controls.

The clonotype was recovered from an adult with rheumatoid arthritis. The source material was CD8+ T cells sorted from blood.

The CDR3 sequence is CASSQEVGGGYNEQFF. As DNA, the CDR3 is TGCGCCAGCAGCCAAGAGGTCGGGGGGGGGTACAATGAGCAGTTCTTC. The chain employs TRBV4-3 and TRBJ2-1, with 8 bases aligning to TRBD2. Trimming at V came to 0 bases and at J to 4 bases, leaving 5 bases not matched to a gene. This CDR3 spans 16 amino acids. Germline values: CDR1 LGHNA, CDR2 YSLEER.